This T cell receptor beta chain was identified in a study of T cell repertoires in cytomegalovirus infection. The CDR3 sequence is 16 residues long. Deletions cut 0 bases from V and 8 bases from J, with 16 bases between. Germline V lookup: CDR1 SGHDN, CDR2 FVKESK. MiXCR, run by TCRdb on the reads, gives a single entry per CDR3 protein. The repertoire consists of 150,000 to 200,000 distinct CDR3 sequences, with approximately 15% occurring once and the leading ten covering 20% to 30%. This clonotype was seen at least ten times. Sample: PBMCs. The rearrangement uses TRBV14 and TRBJ1-4, with a weak D call TRBD1 (6 bases). The clonotype originates from a human donor in good health (CMV status not recorded). Some clones in this sample may be carry-over from other donors' samples. The CDR3: CASSQEYRAVGEKLFF. The CDR3 nucleotides are TGTGCCAGCAGCCAAGAGTACAGGGCGGTCGGGGAAAAACTGTTTTTT.